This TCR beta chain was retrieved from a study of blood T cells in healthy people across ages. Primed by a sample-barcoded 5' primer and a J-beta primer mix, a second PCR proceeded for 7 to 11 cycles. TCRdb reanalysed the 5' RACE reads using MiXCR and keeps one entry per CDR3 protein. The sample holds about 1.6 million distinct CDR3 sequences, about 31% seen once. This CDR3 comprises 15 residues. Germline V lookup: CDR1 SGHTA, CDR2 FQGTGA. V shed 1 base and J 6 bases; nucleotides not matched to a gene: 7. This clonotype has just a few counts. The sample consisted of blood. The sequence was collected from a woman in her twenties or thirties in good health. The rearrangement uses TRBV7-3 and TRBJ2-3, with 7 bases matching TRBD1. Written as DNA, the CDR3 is TGTGCCAGCAGCTTAATTAAGGGGGCTGCGGATACGCAGTATTTT. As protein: CASSLIKGAADTQYF.